The 26 T cell receptor beta chains reported below all come from one sample, sequenced in a study of T cell changes during pregnancy in multiple sclerosis. Libraries were prepared by immunoSEQ multiplex PCR; TCRdb keeps only in-frame clonotypes and omits some of them. Among some 97,000 clones listed, over 85% were seen once. The source was peripheral blood, collected in the second trimester of pregnancy. Source of these receptors: a female donor with multiple sclerosis, enrolled in a pregnancy study.

The rearrangement joins TRBV9 to TRBJ2-5; TRBD1 might be the D (5 bases). Germline loops: CDR1 SGDLS, CDR2 YYNGEE. The CDR3 runs 13 residues. The germline V and J ends were trimmed by 1 base and 5 bases, with 9 bases remaining between them. The DNA for the CDR3 is TGTGCCAGCAGCGTACAGGGCCAGGAGACCCAGTACTTC. This encodes CASSVQGQETQYF.

Here the CDR3 reads CASSLGGGPLSGNTIYF. The CDR3 coding sequence is TGTGCCAGCAGCTTAGGAGGGGGTCCGCTCTCTGGAAACACCATATATTTT. The chain links TRBV7-9 to TRBJ1-3; TRBD1 might be the D (6 bases). With 1 base removed from V and 0 bases from J, the gap between germline ends came to 13 bases. This CDR3 is built from 17 residues. The V gene's germline CDR1 is SEHNR and CDR2 FQNEAQ (reference sequence).

The V gene is TRBV15, the J gene TRBJ1-3, with a weak D call TRBD1 (5 bases). Germline CDR1 and CDR2: LNHNV and YYDKDF (reference sequence). The CDR3 has 17 residues. Trimming stripped 0 bases from V and 0 bases from J, with 12 bases between. Here the CDR3 reads CATSREQVMSSGNTIYF. CDR3 nucleotides: TGTGCCACCAGCAGAGAACAGGTCATGAGCTCTGGAAACACCATATATTTT.

The CDR3 DNA follows: TGTGCCAGCAGGGCCAGAAGCTCCTACAATGAGCAGTTCTTC. Encoded protein: CASRARSSYNEQFF. V is TRBV2 and J is TRBJ2-1; the D is unclear. The CDR3 covers 14 residues. Germline values: CDR1 SNHLY, CDR2 FYNNEI. V gave up 6 bases and J gave up 0 bases, with 9 bases separating them.

The chain uses TRBV6-1 and TRBJ1-1; D unclear. The V gene lost 7 bases and the J gene lost 2 bases, with 14 bases spanning the gap. The CDR3 has 14 amino acids. The germline V gene encodes CDR1 MNHNS and CDR2 SASEGT. CDR3 loop: CASTMGRANTEAFF. CDR3 DNA: TGTGCCAGCACTATGGGGAGGGCTAACACTGAAGCTTTCTTT.

The chain recombines TRBV28 with TRBJ1-5, with D uncertain. The CDR3 runs to 11 residues. The V gene lost 3 bases and the J gene lost 9 bases, with 6 bases spanning the gap. Per the germline V gene, CDR1 is MDHEN and CDR2 is SYDVKM. The CDR3: CASSLSLPQHF. CDR3 bases: TGTGCCAGCAGTTTGTCCCTGCCCCAGCATTTT. Supplemented by reference TRBV28 and TRBJ1-5, the full variable domain reads DVKVTQSSRYLVKRTGEKVFLECVQDMDHENMFWYRQDPGLGLRLIYFSYDVKMKEKGDIPEGYSVSREKKERFSLILESASTNQTSMYLCASSLSLPQHFGDGTRLSIL.

This clone was seen a handful of times. The V gene is TRBV28, the J gene TRBJ1-5, with TRBD1 as a possible D gene (5 bases). Germline CDR1 reads MDHEN; CDR2 reads SYDVKM. V lost 3 bases and J lost 4, with 13 bases in between. This CDR3 contains 15 residues. As DNA, the CDR3 is TGTGCCAGCAGTTTGCAACGGACAACAAATCAGCCCCAGCATTTT. It encodes CASSLQRTTNQPQHF.

This chain joins TRBV28 and TRBJ2-3; 7 nucleotides match TRBD2. V gave up 7 bases and J gave up 2 bases; unmatched junction bases: 15. Germline CDR1 MDHEN, CDR2 SYDVKM. CDR3 length: 17 amino acids. CDR3 bases: TGTGCCAGCAAAGTCCAGCGGGACCTCTTTGACACAGATACGCAGTATTTT. It encodes CASKVQRDLFDTDTQYF. The complete variable domain, with remaining parts taken from reference TRBV28 and TRBJ2-3, reads DVKVTQSSRYLVKRTGEKVFLECVQDMDHENMFWYRQDPGLGLRLIYFSYDVKMKEKGDIPEGYSVSREKKERFSLILESASTNQTSMYLCASKVQRDLFDTDTQYFGPGTRLTVL.

This chain's CDR3 is CASSLAGGGSYEQYF. CDR3 bases: TGCGCCAGCAGCTTGGCTGGGGGCGGGTCTTACGAGCAGTACTTC. The chain joins TRBV5-1 to TRBJ2-7; a possible D gene is TRBD1 (6 bases). Germline V gene sequence: CDR1 SGHRS, CDR2 YFSETQ. The V end lost 0 bases, the J end lost 4 bases, and 14 bases lay between the germline ends. This CDR3 spans 15 amino acids.

This sequence joins TRBV1 and TRBJ2-1; no DNA check was done on the table's D call, TRBD2. TRBV1 is designated a pseudogene. The CDR3 loop spans 16 amino acids. This chain's CDR3 is CTSSQVGDFNYNEQFF. Written as DNA, the CDR3 is TGCACCAGCAGCCAAGTCGGGGACTTTAACTACAATGAGCAGTTCTTC.

The chain recombines TRBV5-6 with TRBJ1-2; D is uncertain. The CDR3 length is 13 residues. Per germline, CDR1 SGHDT and CDR2 YYEEEE. Deletions cut 0 bases from V and 3 bases from J, with 6 bases between. DNA of the CDR3: TGTGCCAGCAGCTTGGGCAGCGACTATGGCTACACCTTC. As protein: CASSLGSDYGYTF.

The chain couples TRBV5-1 to TRBJ2-2, with TRBD1 identical over 9 bases. The germline V gene has CDR1 SGHRS and CDR2 YFSETQ. The J segment lost 4 bases and the V segment lost 4 bases, leaving 5 bases of the junction unmatched. CDR3 length: 15 residues. As DNA, the CDR3 is TGCGCCAGCAGCCCGGGACAGGGAGGCACCGGGGAGCTGTTTTTT. It specifies CASSPGQGGTGELFF.

V and J are TRBV4-1 and TRBJ2-2; 8 bases fit TRBD2. The CDR3 runs 16 residues. V shed 4 bases and J 3 bases; nucleotides not matched to a gene: 7. Germline V gives CDR1 MGHRA, CDR2 YSYEKL. CDR3: CASSPQREIDTGELFF. The CDR3 DNA reads TGCGCCAGCAGCCCCCAGCGGGAGATAGACACCGGGGAGCTGTTTTTT.

In nucleotides, the CDR3 is TGTGCCAGCAGCTTAACCGCACACGGGGGGGGTGGCTACACCTTC. As protein: CASSLTAHGGGGYTF. The V and J genes are TRBV7-2 and TRBJ1-2, with a tentative D call TRBD1 (5 bases). CDR3 length: 15 amino acids. The ends were cut back, 2 bases at V and 7 bases at J, with 17 bases in the middle. CDR1 is SGHTA and CDR2 is FQGNSA in the germline V gene. The variable domain in full, completed from reference TRBV7-2 and TRBJ1-2, reads GAGVSQSPSNKVTEKGKDVELRCDPISGHTALYWYRQSLGQGLEFLIYFQGNSAPDKSGLPSDRFSAERTGGSVSTLTIQRTQQEDSAVYLCASSLTAHGGGGYTFGSGTRLTVV.

This clone came up a few times. This chain uses TRBV4-1 with TRBJ2-5; TRBD2 agrees at 10 bases. The germline CDR1 and CDR2 sequences are MGHRA and YSYEKL. There are 18 residues in the CDR3. V was pared by 1 base and J by 5 bases, with 13 bases of the junction left unmatched. The CDR3 nucleotides read TGCGCCAGCAGCCAAGGAGTGGGGCTAGCGGGAGCCTTTGAGACCCAGTACTTC. It specifies CASSQGVGLAGAFETQYF.

This clone was counted once. V usage is TRBV7-9 and J usage is TRBJ1-5; a possible D gene is TRBD1 (5 bases). Trimming pared 7 bases from V and 5 bases from J, leaving 15 bases between. Looked up from germline, CDR1 is SEHNR and CDR2 is FQNEAQ (reference sequence). The CDR3 runs 14 residues. The chain's CDR3 is CASKGGTPDQPQHF. CDR3 coding DNA: TGTGCCAGCAAAGGCGGGACGCCAGATCAGCCCCAGCATTTT.

This clone occurred a few times. The chain carries TRBV7-9 and TRBJ1-1; D perhaps matches TRBD1 (6 bases). V lost 5 bases, J lost 7 bases, and 14 bases lay in between. The germline V gene encodes CDR1 SEHNR and CDR2 FQNEAQ (reference sequence). The CDR3 is 13 amino acids. The CDR3 spells CASSEGGLNEAFF. In DNA form, the CDR3 reads TGTGCCAGCAGCGAGGGGGGGTTGAATGAAGCTTTCTTT. Complete variable domain (other parts from reference TRBV7-9 and TRBJ1-1): DTGVSQNPRHKITKRGQNVTFRCDPISEHNRLYWYRQTLGQGPEFLTYFQNEAQLEKSRLLSDRFSAERPKGSFSTLEIQRTEQGDSAMYLCASSEGGLNEAFFGQGTRLTVV.

The rearrangement uses TRBV7-9 and TRBJ1-2; D ambiguous. Between the trimmed V and J ends, which lost 0 bases and 3 bases, there was a span of 11 bases. The V gene's germline CDR1 is SEHNR and CDR2 FQNEAQ (reference sequence). The CDR3 contains 15 residues. The chain's CDR3 is CASSLARPSDYGYTF. CDR3 DNA: TGTGCCAGCAGCTTAGCGCGGCCGTCCGACTATGGCTACACCTTC.

The chain has TRBV5-1 and TRBJ1-1; D is unresolved. Germline V lookup: CDR1 SGHRS, CDR2 YFSETQ. The V gene lost 1 base and the J gene lost 4 bases, with 8 bases spanning the gap. CDR3 length: 13 amino acids. The CDR3 spells CASSLREGTEAFF. CDR3 DNA: TGCGCCAGCAGCTTGCGGGAGGGCACTGAAGCTTTCTTT.

The J gene is TRBJ1-2, the V gene TRBV6-5; maybe TRBD1 (6 bases). CDR3 size: 15 residues. Trimming pared 2 bases from V and 3 bases from J, leaving 13 bases between. Germline loops: CDR1 MNHEY, CDR2 SVGAGI. CDR3 sequence: CASSYNRASHYGYTF. CDR3 coding DNA: TGTGCCAGCAGTTACAACAGGGCATCTCACTATGGCTACACCTTC.

This sequence joins TRBV11-2 and TRBJ1-2, with 7 bases aligning to TRBD1. CDR1 is SGHAT, CDR2 FQNNGV, per germline. Losses at the gene ends were 5 bases for V and 4 bases for J; bases not matched to a gene: 7. CDR3 size: 14 residues. The CDR3, as DNA: TGTGCCAGCAGCGATGACAGGGCGACCTATGGCTACACCTTC. It yields the protein CASSDDRATYGYTF.

In this sample, this clone turned up a few times. V is TRBV29-1 and J is TRBJ1-1; tentatively, D is TRBD1 (5 bases). Germline-derived CDR1 and CDR2 are SQVTM and ANQGSEA. The germline V and J ends were trimmed by 6 bases and 5 bases, with 13 bases remaining between them. This CDR3 is built from 12 residues. The CDR3: CSVAWGGTEAFF. CDR3 DNA: TGCAGCGTAGCCTGGGGGGGGACTGAAGCTTTCTTT.

The chain employs TRBV10-3 and TRBJ1-1, with D perhaps matching TRBD1 (6 bases). Germline V CDR1 and CDR2: ENHRY, SYGVKD. The V and J ends lost 10 bases and 1 base respectively, with 10 bases between them. The CDR3 is made up of 12 amino acids. The CDR3 bases are TGTGCCACGGGACACGAGAACACTGAAGCTTTCTTT. Protein: CATGHENTEAFF.

This chain uses TRBV6-1 with TRBJ1-5; possibly TRBD1 for D (5 bases). The CDR3 runs to 14 residues. In germline, CDR1 is MNHNS, CDR2 SASEGT. V shed 3 bases and J shed 9 bases, with 15 bases lying between them. Here the CDR3 DNA reads TGTGCCAGCAGTGAGGGTCGGGGGGATCCGCCCCAGCATTTT. Its protein is CASSEGRGDPPQHF.

The rearrangement uses TRBV6-5 and TRBJ1-1; the D gene is possibly TRBD1 (6 bases). Germline CDR1 is MNHEY and CDR2 is SVGAGI. This CDR3 has 14 amino acids. Trimming took 6 bases from V and 0 from J, leaving 11 bases between them. CDR3 amino acids: CASSPTGLNTEAFF. Written as DNA, the CDR3 is TGTGCCAGCAGCCCAACAGGGTTGAACACTGAAGCTTTCTTT.

The chain carries TRBV5-4 and TRBJ2-2; the match to TRBD2 covers 8 bases. Germline assignment: CDR1 SGHNT and CDR2 YYREEE (reference sequence). V dropped 2 bases and J dropped 2; count of bases not matched to a gene: 2. The CDR3 is made up of 15 amino acids. The CDR3 coding sequence is TGTGCCAGCAGCTTCAGCGGGAGTAACACCGGGGAGCTGTTTTTT. Its protein product is CASSFSGSNTGELFF.